A selection of T cell receptor beta chains follows, all from one sample in a study of OX40 agonist ivuxolimab in advanced cancers. The protocol was immunoSEQ multiplex PCR, while the TCRdb copy is restricted to in-frame clones and leaves out a portion. This table has about 91,000 clones, around four fifths appearing once. The material sequenced was CD4+ or CD8+ T cells sorted from blood, taken in a trial of the OX40 agonist ivuxolimab. The receptors originated from an adult with an advanced solid tumor such as melanoma, head and neck, liver or kidney cancer. CDR3s include the opening cysteine and the closing phenylalanine or tryptophan. The order of the fields is CDR3 protein, CDR3 DNA, V gene, J gene, D gene, CDR3 length, clone size. A D gene is named only where the DNA matches it firmly. Some rows mark clone size as missing; the rest say once, few, many or name a class of expanded clone.

CASSSAGTNFKGIYF	TGTGCCAGCAGCTCGGCCGGGACAAATTTCAAGGGCATATATTTT	TRBV11-2	TRBJ1-3	-	15	-
CASSLVAGGDSPLHF	TGTGCCAGCAGCTTAGTGGCAGGGGGCGATTCACCCCTCCACTTT	TRBV11-2	TRBJ1-6	TRBD1	15	-
CASSTTGFYNSPLHF	TGTGCCAGTAGTACGACAGGGTTCTATAATTCACCCCTCCACTTT	TRBV19	TRBJ1-6	TRBD1	15	-
CASSQEYMGYEQYF	TGTGCCAGCAGCCAAGAATACATGGGATACGAGCAGTACTTC	TRBV4-2	TRBJ2-7	-	14	-
CASSQDETGTYGYTF	TGCGCCAGCAGCCAAGATGAGACAGGGACGTATGGCTACACCTTC	TRBV4-3	TRBJ1-2	TRBD1	15	-
CASSLSSAPRETQYF	TGTGCCAGCAGCTTAAGCTCTGCCCCACGAGAGACCCAGTACTTC	TRBV7-3	TRBJ2-5	-	15	-
CASSGGLNQPQHF	TGTGCCAGCAGCGGGGGGCTCAATCAGCCCCAGCATTTT	TRBV5-6	TRBJ1-5	-	13	-
CASSEPGQGGIQYF	TGCGCCAGCAGTGAGCCGGGACAGGGTGGAATTCAGTACTTC	TRBV10-2	TRBJ2-4	TRBD1	14	-
CASSLEGGTASGYTF	TGTGCCAGCAGCTTAGAGGGCGGGACAGCGAGCGGCTACACCTTC	TRBV11-2	TRBJ1-2	TRBD1	15	-
CARSLVAGRGSSPLHF	TGTGCCAGAAGCTTGGTGGCAGGGAGGGGGAGTTCACCCCTCCACTTT	TRBV5-3	TRBJ1-6	-	16	once
CASSAYFNSPLHF	TGTGCCAGCAGTGCCTACTTTAATTCACCCCTCCACTTT	TRBV6-5	TRBJ1-6	-	13	once
CASSLDVTGELFF	TGTGCCAGCAGCCTAGACGTCACCGGGGAGCTGTTTTTT	TRBV11-1	TRBJ2-2	-	13	-
CAWSTGGGETQYF	TGTGCCTGGAGTACGGGGGGGGGCGAGACCCAGTACTTC	TRBV30	TRBJ2-5	TRBD2	13	-
CATLLSGSGGFSGNTIYF	TGCGCCACCCTCCTGAGCGGGTCAGGGGGATTCTCTGGAAACACCATATATTTT	TRBV10-1	TRBJ1-3	TRBD1	18	few
CASGDRGYTDTQYF	TGCGCCAGCGGAGACAGGGGATACACAGATACGCAGTATTTT	TRBV10-2	TRBJ2-3	TRBD1	14	once
CASSYGQGRVRSTNEKLFF	TGTGCCAGCAGCTACGGACAGGGGCGGGTTCGGTCCACTAATGAAAAACTGTTTTTT	TRBV27	TRBJ1-4	TRBD1	19	-
CASSPLAGEVEQFF	TGTGCCAGCTCACCACTGGCAGGGGAGGTTGAGCAGTTCTTC	TRBV18	TRBJ2-1	-	14	-
CASSNRDRVLVSPLHF	TGTGCCAGCAGCAATCGGGACAGGGTTTTAGTTTCACCCCTCCACTTT	TRBV7-2	TRBJ1-6	TRBD1	16	-
CASRARETQYF	TGTGCCAGCAGGGCCCGGGAGACCCAGTACTTC	TRBV6-9	TRBJ2-5	-	11	-
CASSLTGEHSGNTIYF	TGTGCCAGTAGTCTGACAGGGGAACACTCTGGAAACACCATATATTTT	TRBV19	TRBJ1-3	TRBD1	16	once
CAIRDRERTGELFF	TGTGCCATCAGGGACAGGGAACGCACCGGGGAGCTGTTTTTT	TRBV10-3	TRBJ2-2	TRBD1	14	few
CASSPGPGQLNEKLFF	TGTGCCAGCAGCCCGGGCCCGGGACAGCTAAATGAAAAACTGTTTTTT	TRBV7-8	TRBJ1-4	TRBD1	16	-
CATSKGQGAGELFF	TGTGCCACCAGCAAAGGACAGGGGGCCGGGGAGCTGTTTTTT	TRBV15	TRBJ2-2	TRBD1	14	-
CASSLQGHPNYGYTF	TGTGCCAGCAGCCTACAGGGGCACCCTAACTATGGCTACACCTTC	TRBV5-5	TRBJ1-2	TRBD1	15	-
CASSTGGVNGYTF	TGTGCCAGCTCAACAGGGGGCGTAAATGGCTACACCTTC	TRBV4-2	TRBJ1-2	TRBD1	13	few
CASRADLPELFF	TGTGCCAGCAGGGCGGATCTACCCGAGCTGTTTTTT	TRBV2	TRBJ2-2	-	12	few
CASSPIDEQFF	TGTGCCAGCTCACCTATTGATGAGCAGTTCTTC	TRBV18	TRBJ2-1	-	11	-
CASSRYRDLRGYTEAFF	TGCGCCAGCAGCCGATACCGGGATCTAAGGGGGTACACTGAAGCTTTCTTT	TRBV4-1	TRBJ1-1	-	17	-
CASSVVPTTDTQYF	TGTGCCAGCAGCGTGGTCCCCACCACAGATACGCAGTATTTT	TRBV9	TRBJ2-3	-	14	once
CASSQGPPSDTQYF	TGCGCCAGCAGCCAAGGACCCCCGTCAGATACGCAGTATTTT	TRBV4-3	TRBJ2-3	-	14	-
CSASFTGNTF	TGCAGTGCTAGTTTTACAGGGAACACCTTC	TRBV20-1	TRBJ1-2	-	10	-
CASSLETGRQPQHF	TGTGCCAGCTCCCTAGAGACCGGTCGACAGCCCCAGCATTTT	TRBV18	TRBJ1-5	-	14	few
CASSQDVGPRVANTGELFF	TGCGCCAGCAGCCAAGATGTAGGACCGAGGGTTGCGAACACCGGGGAGCTGTTTTTT	TRBV4-3	TRBJ2-2	-	19	-
CASSGGQLSYEQYF	TGTGCCAGCAGCGGGGGACAGCTGTCCTACGAGCAGTACTTC	TRBV6-5	TRBJ2-7	-	14	-
CASSVQGVTEAFF	TGTGCCAGCAGCGTACAGGGGGTAACTGAAGCTTTCTTT	TRBV9	TRBJ1-1	TRBD1	13	-
CASSAALLGGQNTEAFF	TGTGCCAGCAGCGCCGCCCTATTGGGGGGGCAAAACACTGAAGCTTTCTTT	TRBV9	TRBJ1-1	-	17	-
CASSLSGGEKLFF	TGTGCCAGCAGCCTGTCAGGGGGTGAAAAACTGTTTTTT	TRBV7-9	TRBJ1-4	TRBD1	13	-
CASSLVPRVGEQYF	TGCGCCAGCAGCTTGGTACCCAGGGTTGGCGAGCAGTACTTC	TRBV5-1	TRBJ2-7	-	14	-
CASHITGAGATNEKLFF	TGTGCCAGCCATATCACAGGGGCTGGAGCAACTAATGAAAAACTGTTTTTT	TRBV14	TRBJ1-4	TRBD1	17	-
CASSEVDRGLVGETQYF	TGTGCCAGCAGTGAAGTGGACAGGGGGCTAGTAGGGGAGACCCAGTACTTC	TRBV6-1	TRBJ2-5	TRBD1	17	-
CASSKHARRTDTQYF	TGTGCCAGCAGCAAACACGCCCGACGAACAGATACGCAGTATTTT	TRBV28	TRBJ2-3	-	15	-
CASSPGDGGGVFGTDTQYF	TGCGCCAGCAGCCCCGGGGATGGCGGGGGGGTCTTTGGCACAGATACGCAGTATTTT	TRBV4-3	TRBJ2-3	TRBD2	19	-
CASSRGQAVTGELFF	TGTGCCAGCAGCCGGGGACAGGCCGTTACCGGGGAGCTGTTTTTT	TRBV7-2	TRBJ2-2	TRBD1	15	-
CASSLTGSPGTGELFF	TGTGCCAGCAGCTTAACGGGATCCCCCGGCACCGGGGAGCTGTTTTTT	TRBV7-6	TRBJ2-2	-	16	-
CASSFNPLTVTEAFF	TGTGCCAGCAGCTTTAATCCCTTGACAGTCACTGAAGCTTTCTTT	TRBV7-9	TRBJ1-1	-	15	few
CASSLGDTIYF	TGTGCCAGCAGTTTGGGGGACACCATATATTTT	TRBV28	TRBJ1-3	-	11	few
CASSVGRLDQPQHF	TGTGCCAGTAGTGTGGGGCGCCTGGATCAGCCCCAGCATTTT	TRBV19	TRBJ1-5	-	14	few
CASSPTTGAGEPQHF	TGTGCCAGCAGCCCGACCACAGGAGCGGGTGAGCCCCAGCATTTT	TRBV28	TRBJ1-5	-	15	-
CASSSGGGDRIHEQYF	TGTGCCAGCAGCTCGGGGGGTGGGGACAGGATCCACGAGCAGTACTTC	TRBV5-4	TRBJ2-7	-	16	-
CASSGPGAEVAFF	TGTGCCAGCAGCGGTCCGGGGGCGGAGGTCGCTTTCTTT	TRBV5-4	TRBJ1-1	-	13	-
CAISDWTSGGDTQYF	TGTGCCATCAGTGACTGGACTAGCGGGGGTGATACGCAGTATTTT	TRBV10-3	TRBJ2-3	TRBD2	15	-
CASSLGNLSGDEQFF	TGTGCCAGCTCACTGGGAAACCTTTCGGGGGATGAGCAGTTCTTC	TRBV18	TRBJ2-1	-	15	-
CASSPVGENSPLHF	TGCGCCAGCAGCCCAGTGGGGGAGAATTCACCCCTCCACTTT	TRBV4-1	TRBJ1-6	-	14	-
CASSLLGQGALEQFF	TGTGCCAGCAGTTTGTTGGGACAGGGGGCTTTAGAGCAGTTCTTC	TRBV28	TRBJ2-1	TRBD1	15	-